This TCR beta chain derives from a study of cytomegalovirus exposure and HLA in healthy donors. Study-level background: Around 80 million unique TCR sequences came from HLA-typed donors in an early release. Study conclusions and caveats: In a later analysis, about 17,000 TCR beta sequences were associated with HLA alleles at 0.05 false discovery rate. The availability of immune exposure information extended only to CMV serostatus. Many donors carried some public TCRs, although rarity characterized most TCR sequences.

PCR employed 60 Vbeta and 13 Jbeta primers. Some clones are missing from TCRdb's copy, which holds only in-frame ones; the method was immunoSEQ multiplex PCR. The sample records roughly 160,000 clones, roughly 80% being singletons. Germline lookup yields CDR1 SGHNT and CDR2 YYREEE (reference sequence). V dropped 3 bases and J dropped 6; count of bases not matched to a gene: 10. The CDR3 is 16 residues long. Regarding this clone: Antigen: not known.

The sequence derives from a woman in her twenties or thirties in good health and CMV-seropositive. Sequencing was performed on PBMCs. V gene TRBV5-4 combines with J gene TRBJ2-3; TRBD2 matches at 10 bases. CDR3 bases: TGTGCCAGCAGCTCTTATGCTAGCGGGGGTTCTGATACGCAGTATTTT. This sequence encodes CASSSYASGGSDTQYF.